These 22 T cell receptor beta chains were all obtained from the same sample, sequenced in a study of blood T cell repertoires in COVID-19 (dated by TCRdb to the early 2020s). Library creation used the immunoSEQ multiplex PCR assay. The source is immuneACCESS, and TCRdb retained only in-frame sequences with V and J called. Part of the clones is not carried over; for the studies checked, unresolved V genes explain less than half of this, and the remainder is unexplained. In this sample the table shows fewer than 150,000 clones, approximately 85% of which occur a single time. The ten largest clones capture 4.3% of the sample. Sequences were obtained from peripheral blood. These receptors originate from a human donor in a cohort sampled during active COVID-19.

The CDR3 sequence is CASSYDSTYEQYF. DNA for the CDR3: TGTGCCAGCAGTTACGACAGCACCTACGAGCAGTACTTC. The chain recombines TRBV6-2 or TRBV6-3 with TRBJ2-7, with D perhaps matching TRBD1 (5 bases). The CDR3 runs 13 residues. Deletions cut 2 bases from V and 2 bases from J, with 7 bases between. Per germline, CDR1 MNHEY and CDR2 SVGEGT.

V is TRBV19 and J is TRBJ1-6, with D hard to call. In germline, CDR1 is LNHDA, CDR2 SQIVND (reference sequence). The length of the CDR3 is 15 residues. Trimming pared 4 bases from V and 8 bases from J, leaving 15 bases between. The CDR3 DNA is TGTGCCAGTAGTAATATTGACTCCTCCGATTCACCCCTCCACTTT. Translation gives CASSNIDSSDSPLHF. The variable domain in full, completed from reference TRBV19 and TRBJ1-6, reads DGGITQSPKYLFRKEGQNVTLSCEQNLNHDAMYWYRQDPGQGLRLIYYSQIVNDFQKGDIAEGYSVSREKKESFPLTVTSAQKNPTAFYLCASSNIDSSDSPLHFGNGTRLTVT.

V gene TRBV9 combines with J gene TRBJ1-1; D not certain. The V end lost 0 bases, the J end lost 3 bases, and 6 bases lay between the germline ends. Germline V gene sequence: CDR1 SGDLS, CDR2 YYNGEE. This CDR3 has 13 residues. The DNA of the CDR3 is TGTGCCAGCAGCGTAGATCCGTACACTGAAGCTTTCTTT. Translation: CASSVDPYTEAFF.

The J gene is TRBJ1-1, the V gene TRBV7-8; a possible D gene is TRBD1 (6 bases). From germline, CDR1 is SGHVS and CDR2 FQNEAQ. The V and J ends lost 3 bases and 6 bases respectively, with 17 bases between them. The CDR3 contains 15 residues. For the CDR3, the DNA is TGTGCCAGCAGCTTGCAGGGGCTCGAGTATGCTGAAGCTTTCTTT. Translating gives CASSLQGLEYAEAFF.

V gene TRBV18 combines with J gene TRBJ2-7, with 10 nucleotides matching TRBD1. The CDR3 is made up of 17 amino acids. Germline CDR1 reads KGHSH; CDR2 reads LQKENI. Trimming removed 6 bases from V and 2 bases from J; junction bases left unmatched: 13. This CDR3 is CASSKNRAGTGAYEQYF. Written as DNA, the CDR3 is TGTGCCAGCTCTAAAAACAGGGCAGGGACAGGGGCCTACGAGCAGTACTTC.

V gene TRBV6-2 or TRBV6-3 combines with J gene TRBJ2-7; unclear D gene. The CDR3 contains 12 residues. Trimming removed 5 bases from V and 7 bases from J, with 12 bases in between. CDR1 MNHEY and CDR2 SVGEGT come from the germline V gene. The CDR3 DNA reads as TGTGCCAGCAGTCCCGGTACGCTAGAGCAGTACGTC. Translation gives CASSPGTLEQYV.

This clone was seen once. The J gene is TRBJ2-1, the V gene TRBV7-2; 15 bases map to TRBD2. The CDR3 is 15 residues long. With 4 bases clipped from V and 9 bases from J, the junction kept 4 bases outside the gene matches. Germline CDR1 reads SGHTA; CDR2 reads FQGNSA. As DNA, the CDR3 is TGTGCCAGCAGCTCAGGACTAGCGGGGGGGATTGAGCAGTTCTTC. Translating it yields CASSSGLAGGIEQFF.

This chain uses TRBV11-3 with TRBJ2-7; no firm D call. V was trimmed by 1 base and J by 3 bases, leaving 7 bases between them. Germline V gene lookup returns CDR1 SGHNT and CDR2 YENEEA. The CDR3 totals 13 residues. For the CDR3, the DNA is TGTGCCAGCAGCTTAGGTTACGGCTACGAGCAGTACGTC. It is translated as CASSLGYGYEQYV.

CDR3: CASRDRGSGANQPQHF. CDR3 nucleotides: TGTGCCAGCCGAGATCGTGGGTCGGGAGCCAATCAGCCCCAGCATTTT. The gene calls are TRBV27 and TRBJ1-5; D is unclear. This CDR3 comprises 16 residues. V gave up 8 bases and J gave up 3 bases, with 20 bases separating them. The germline V gene has CDR1 MNHEY and CDR2 SMNVEV (reference sequence).

This clone was observed many times. The J gene is TRBJ1-2, the V gene TRBV29-1; 7 bases are a match to TRBD1. The CDR3 contains 11 residues. The germline V gene encodes CDR1 SQVTM and CDR2 ANQGSEA. V was clipped by 5 bases and J by 5 bases; unmatched bases: 2. CDR3 DNA sequence: TGCAGCGTTATACAGGGGTATGGCTACACCTTC. It is translated as CSVIQGYGYTF.

This chain links TRBV21-1 with TRBJ2-1; the table's TRBD2 call for D was not verified on the DNA. TRBV21-1 is a listed pseudogene. The CDR3 covers 14 residues. For the CDR3, the DNA is TGTGCCAGCAGCACGAAGAGCCCCTACAATGAGCAGTTCTTC. It encodes CASSTKSPYNEQFF.

This clone came up a few times. The chain recombines TRBV3-1 (or the pseudogene TRBV3-2) with TRBJ1-2; a possible D gene is TRBD1 (5 bases). Germline V CDR1 and CDR2: LGHDT, YNNKEL (reference sequence). The CDR3 is 14 amino acids. Trimming pared 1 base from V and 8 bases from J, leaving 14 bases between. The CDR3 loop reads CASSQGEGLGGYTF. In DNA form, the CDR3 reads TGTGCCAGCAGCCAAGGGGAGGGGTTGGGAGGCTACACCTTC.

The CDR3 nucleotides read TGTGCCAGTAGTATTCGAGGGCCAGACGACCGTCAATCTGGAAACACCATATATTTT. Its translation is CASSIRGPDDRQSGNTIYF. V and J are TRBV19 and TRBJ1-3; D call uncertain. V shed 3 bases and J shed 1 base, with 22 bases lying between them. CDR1 is LNHDA, CDR2 SQIVND, per germline (reference sequence). This CDR3 is built from 19 residues.

V and J are TRBV24-1 and TRBJ2-1; D is unclear. Per germline, CDR1 KGHDR and CDR2 SFDVKD. The length of the CDR3 is 12 residues. The V and J ends lost 9 bases and 6 bases respectively, with 11 bases between them. CDR3 nucleotides: TGTGCCACCGCCTCCCTAGTCAATGAGCAGTTCTTC. Residues: CATASLVNEQFF.

The rearrangement links TRBV5-1 to TRBJ2-1, with 10 positions matching TRBD1. Germline V gene data show CDR1 as SGHRS and CDR2 as YFSETQ. There are 14 residues in the CDR3. With 4 bases clipped from V and 7 bases from J, the junction kept 5 bases outside the gene matches. CDR3: CASSRDRGGNEQFF. In DNA, the CDR3 is TGCGCCAGCAGCCGGGACAGGGGCGGTAATGAGCAGTTCTTC.

The J gene is TRBJ1-1, the V gene TRBV3-1 (or the pseudogene TRBV3-2); weak D call: TRBD1 (6 bases). The CDR3 sequence is 14 residues long. Germline V gene data show CDR1 as LGHDT and CDR2 as YNNKEL (reference sequence). With 3 bases removed from V and 6 bases from J, the gap between germline ends came to 14 bases. CDR3 sequence: CASSQLGGPAEAFF. Written as DNA, the CDR3 is TGTGCCAGCAGCCAGTTGGGGGGGCCGGCTGAAGCTTTCTTT.

The sample holds a few counts of this clone. The chain joins TRBV30 to TRBJ1-4; 7 positions agree with TRBD1. The CDR3 covers 13 residues. V was clipped by 2 bases and J by 8 bases; unmatched bases: 5. Germline V gene lookup returns CDR1 GTSNPN and CDR2 SVGIG (reference sequence). The CDR3 is CAWSSGGREKLFF. Written as DNA, the CDR3 is TGTGCCTGGAGTTCAGGGGGACGGGAAAAACTGTTTTTT.

This clone has only a few counts. In DNA, the CDR3 is TGTGCCAGTAGTATTCGCGGGGGCGCAGGTCGGACAAACCAGCCCCAGCATTTT. Encoded protein: CASSIRGGAGRTNQPQHF. The chain couples TRBV19 to TRBJ1-5; D might be TRBD1 (6 bases). This CDR3 comprises 18 residues. V was clipped by 3 bases and J by 7 bases, with 25 bases between them. Germline lookup yields CDR1 LNHDA and CDR2 SQIVND (reference sequence).

The rearrangement joins TRBV7-8 to TRBJ1-1, with unresolved D. CDR3 length: 16 amino acids. The germline CDR1 and CDR2 sequences are SGHVS and FQNEAQ. Trimming stripped 1 base from V and 0 bases from J, with 12 bases between. The CDR3 DNA sequence: TGTGCCAGCAGCTTAGTCCCAACTTCATTGAACACTGAAGCTTTCTTT. Amino acid sequence: CASSLVPTSLNTEAFF.

The chain recombines TRBV19 with TRBJ1-5, with D possibly matching TRBD1 (6 bases). V lost 0 bases to trimming and J lost 5 bases, with 8 bases between them. Germline CDR1 and CDR2: LNHDA and SQIVND (reference sequence). The CDR3 consists of 14 residues. CDR3 in DNA: TGTGCCAGTAGTATAGAATCAGGGGATCAGCCCCAGCATTTT. This encodes CASSIESGDQPQHF.

This clone was observed once. The genes are TRBV2 and TRBJ2-5, with D unresolved. CDR1 and CDR2 from the germline V gene are SNHLY and FYNNEI. V lost 4 bases and J lost 2, with 14 bases in between. The CDR3 is made up of 15 amino acids. The CDR3 sequence is CASSVTVGRQETQYF. CDR3 nucleotides: TGTGCCAGCAGTGTCACGGTGGGCAGGCAAGAGACCCAGTACTTC.

This clone came up once. This chain joins TRBV5-8 and TRBJ2-7; D remains unclear. V was trimmed by 0 bases and J by 5 bases, leaving 21 bases between them. In germline, CDR1 is SGHTS, CDR2 YDEGEE. The CDR3 has 17 residues. CDR3 sequence: CASSLVVLSSGAHEQYF. CDR3 DNA: TGTGCCAGCAGCTTGGTGGTTTTATCGTCCGGAGCCCACGAGCAGTACTTC.